In its sample, the clone carrying this TCR beta chain was seen a few times. The antigen is unknown. This entry is derived from a study of beta chain features in type 1 diabetes. Study-wide results and limits: For Type 1 diabetes patients, all four CD4+ subsets carried TCRB CDR3s that were moderately but significantly shorter.

The entirety of the isolated RNA underwent reverse transcription, so expressed TCRB transcripts were sequenced. The average read count of naive, central memory and regulatory T cell samples was around 3.6 million. Here immunoSEQ multiplex PCR was the method, and the copy in TCRdb shows in-frame clones only, minus some. This table has 300,000 to 400,000 clones, 8.5% to 10% appearing once. The V and J ends lost 4 bases and 4 bases, in that order; junction bases with no gene match: 8. Germline loops: CDR1 SGHTA, CDR2 FQGNSA. CDR3 length equals 15 residues. The J gene is TRBJ1-1, the V gene TRBV7-2; 8 bases are shared with TRBD1. Sequenced sample: central memory CD4+ T cells from blood. The receptor was derived from a man younger than 45 with type 1 diabetes. CDR3 in amino acids: CASSYDRGGATEAFF. DNA for the CDR3: TGTGCCAGCAGCTACGACAGGGGAGGAGCCACTGAAGCTTTCTTT.